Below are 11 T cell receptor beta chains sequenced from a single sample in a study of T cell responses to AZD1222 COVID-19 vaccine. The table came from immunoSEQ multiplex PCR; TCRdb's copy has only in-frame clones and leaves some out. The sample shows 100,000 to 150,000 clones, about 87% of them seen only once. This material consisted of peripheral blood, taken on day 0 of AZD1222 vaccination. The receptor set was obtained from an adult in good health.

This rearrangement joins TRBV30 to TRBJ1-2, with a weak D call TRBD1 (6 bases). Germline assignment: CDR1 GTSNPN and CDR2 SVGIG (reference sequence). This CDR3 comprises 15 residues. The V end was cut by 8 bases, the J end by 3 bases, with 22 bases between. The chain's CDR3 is CASKGQGTSYYGYTF. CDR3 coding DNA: TGTGCCAGTAAGGGGCAGGGGACCTCCTACTATGGCTACACCTTC.

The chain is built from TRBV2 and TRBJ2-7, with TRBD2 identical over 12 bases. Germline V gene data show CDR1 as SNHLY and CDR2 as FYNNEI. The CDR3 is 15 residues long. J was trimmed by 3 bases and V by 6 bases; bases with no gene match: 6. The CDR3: CASRFLAGGNYEQYF. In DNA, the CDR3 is TGTGCCAGCAGGTTCCTAGCGGGAGGGAACTACGAGCAGTACTTC.

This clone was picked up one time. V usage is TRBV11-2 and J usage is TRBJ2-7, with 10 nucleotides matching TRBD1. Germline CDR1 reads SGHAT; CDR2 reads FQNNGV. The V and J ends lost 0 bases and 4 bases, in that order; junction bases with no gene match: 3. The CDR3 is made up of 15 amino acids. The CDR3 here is CASSLEGTGVYEQYF. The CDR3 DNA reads TGTGCCAGCAGCTTAGAGGGGACAGGGGTGTACGAGCAGTACTTC.

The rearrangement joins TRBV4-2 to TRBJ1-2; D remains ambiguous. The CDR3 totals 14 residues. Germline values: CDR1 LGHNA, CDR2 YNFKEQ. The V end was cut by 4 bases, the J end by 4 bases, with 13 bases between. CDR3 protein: CASSPQETGYGYTF. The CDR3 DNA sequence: TGTGCCAGCAGCCCCCAGGAAACCGGCTATGGCTACACCTTC.

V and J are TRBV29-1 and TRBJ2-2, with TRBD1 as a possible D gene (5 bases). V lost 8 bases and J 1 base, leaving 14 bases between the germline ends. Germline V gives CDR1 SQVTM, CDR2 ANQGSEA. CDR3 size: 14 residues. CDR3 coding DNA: TGCAGCACCCTCGGGCAGGGGAACACCGGGGAGCTGTTTTTT. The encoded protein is CSTLGQGNTGELFF.

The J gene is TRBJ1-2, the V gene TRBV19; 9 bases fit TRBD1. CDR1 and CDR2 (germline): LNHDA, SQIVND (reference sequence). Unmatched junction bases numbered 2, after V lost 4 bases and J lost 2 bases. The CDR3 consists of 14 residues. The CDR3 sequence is CASSRDRDNYGYTF. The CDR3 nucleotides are TGTGCCAGTAGTAGGGACAGGGACAACTATGGCTACACCTTC.

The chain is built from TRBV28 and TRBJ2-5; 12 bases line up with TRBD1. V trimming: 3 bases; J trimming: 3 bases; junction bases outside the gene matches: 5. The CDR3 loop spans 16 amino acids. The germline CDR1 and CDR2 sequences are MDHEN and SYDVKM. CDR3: CASSLWGQGAEETQYF. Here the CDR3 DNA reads TGTGCCAGCAGTTTGTGGGGACAGGGGGCGGAAGAGACCCAGTACTTC.

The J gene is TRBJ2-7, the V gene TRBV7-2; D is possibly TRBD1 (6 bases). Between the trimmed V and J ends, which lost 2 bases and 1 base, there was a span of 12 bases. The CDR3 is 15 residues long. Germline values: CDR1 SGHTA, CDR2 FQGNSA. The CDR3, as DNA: TGTGCCAGCAGCTTAATACAGGGCCCATCCTACGAGCAGTACTTC. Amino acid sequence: CASSLIQGPSYEQYF.

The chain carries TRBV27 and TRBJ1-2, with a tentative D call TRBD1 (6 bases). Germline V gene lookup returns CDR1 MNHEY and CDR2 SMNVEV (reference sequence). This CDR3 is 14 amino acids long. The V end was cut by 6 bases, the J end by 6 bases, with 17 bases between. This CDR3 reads CASSSGTSRDGYTF. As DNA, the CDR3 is TGTGCCAGCAGCTCCGGGACATCCAGGGATGGCTACACCTTC.

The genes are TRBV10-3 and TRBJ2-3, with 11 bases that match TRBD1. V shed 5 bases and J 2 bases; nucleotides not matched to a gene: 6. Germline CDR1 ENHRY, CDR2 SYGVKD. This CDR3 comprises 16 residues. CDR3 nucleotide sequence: TGTGCCATCAGTACGGACAGGGGGCTCAACACAGATACGCAGTATTTT. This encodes CAISTDRGLNTDTQYF.

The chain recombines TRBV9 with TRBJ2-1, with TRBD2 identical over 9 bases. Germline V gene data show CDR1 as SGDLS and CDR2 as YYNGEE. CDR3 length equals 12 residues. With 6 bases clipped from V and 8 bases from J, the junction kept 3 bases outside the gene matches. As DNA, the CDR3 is TGTGCCAGCACCGCGGGAGGGGATGAGCAGTTCTTC. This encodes CASTAGGDEQFF. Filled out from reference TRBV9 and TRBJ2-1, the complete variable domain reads DSGVTQTPKHLITATGQRVTLRCSPRSGDLSVYWYQQSLDQGLQFLIQYYNGEERAKGNILERFSAQQFPDLHSELNLSSLELGDSALYFCASTAGGDEQFFGPGTRLTVL.